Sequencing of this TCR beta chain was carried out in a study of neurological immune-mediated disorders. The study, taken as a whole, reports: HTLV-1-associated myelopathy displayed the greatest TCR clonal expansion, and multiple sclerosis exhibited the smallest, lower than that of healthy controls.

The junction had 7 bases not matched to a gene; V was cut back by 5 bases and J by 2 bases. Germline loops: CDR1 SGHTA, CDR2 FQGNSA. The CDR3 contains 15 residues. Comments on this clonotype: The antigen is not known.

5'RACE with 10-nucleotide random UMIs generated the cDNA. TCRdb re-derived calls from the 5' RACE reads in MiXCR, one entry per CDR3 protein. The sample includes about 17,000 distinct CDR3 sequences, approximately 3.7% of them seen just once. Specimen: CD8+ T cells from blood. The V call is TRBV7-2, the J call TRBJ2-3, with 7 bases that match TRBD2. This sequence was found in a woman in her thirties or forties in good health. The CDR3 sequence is CASSEGTITTDTQYF. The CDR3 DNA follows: TGTGCCAGCAGCGAAGGGACTATCACCACAGATACGCAGTATTTT.